The rows below give T cell receptor beta chains drawn from one sample of a study of shared clonotypes between healthy human individuals. Sequencing was performed with immunoSEQ multiplex PCR; in TCRdb, only in-frame clones are kept and a portion is missing. The top ten hold 0.7% to 0.95% of the sample, which has around 1.1 million clones, approximately 75% seen once. Sequencing was performed on memory CD4+ T cells from PBMCs. The receptors were sampled from a man younger than 30 in good health. Some clones in this sample may be carry-over from other donors' samples. Both conserved end residues are part of each CDR3. Each record gives: clone size, J gene, D gene, CDR3 length, V gene, CDR3 DNA, CDR3 protein. A D gene is named only where the DNA matches it firmly. A row's size may be missing; if present it is once, few, many or a size class.

size: NA; J: TRBJ2-2; D: NA; length: 15; V: TRBV4-3; DNA: TGCGCCAGCAGCCAAGAAGGGGGACGCCCCGGGGAGCTGTTTTTT; CDR3: CASSQEGGRPGELFF
size: NA; J: TRBJ2-5; D: TRBD1; length: 12; V: TRBV28; DNA: TGTGCCAGCGGGACAGCTCAAGAGACCCAGTACTTC; CDR3: CASGTAQETQYF
size: NA; J: TRBJ2-2; D: NA; length: 15; V: TRBV11-2; DNA: TGTGCCAGCAGCTTAGACGGTGGGTTCACCGGGGAGCTGTTTTTT; CDR3: CASSLDGGFTGELFF
size: NA; J: TRBJ2-7; D: NA; length: 11; V: TRBV28; DNA: TGTGCCAGCGGTGCCAGGCGCGAGCAGTACTTC; CDR3: CASGARREQYF
size: NA; J: TRBJ2-7; D: TRBD1; length: 12; V: TRBV28; DNA: TGTGCCAGCAAGACAGGGTCGTACGAGCAGTACTTC; CDR3: CASKTGSYEQYF
size: NA; J: TRBJ2-1; D: TRBD2; length: 15; V: TRBV10-3; DNA: TGTGCCATCAGTGAGTCTCGGCCTAGCGGGAGTGAGCAGTTCTTC; CDR3: CAISESRPSGSEQFF
size: NA; J: TRBJ2-5; D: TRBD1; length: 14; V: TRBV2; DNA: TGTGCCAGCAGGGGGACAGGGGCCCAAGAGACCCAGTACTTC; CDR3: CASRGTGAQETQYF
size: NA; J: TRBJ2-7; D: NA; length: 15; V: TRBV28; DNA: TGTGCCAGCAGTTTTCGGGGGATGAGCTCCTACGAGCAGTACTTC; CDR3: CASSFRGMSSYEQYF
size: NA; J: TRBJ2-7; D: NA; length: 16; V: TRBV12-5; DNA: TGTGCTAGTGACCCCTATATGAGGGATAAAGGCTACGAGCAGTACTTC; CDR3: CASDPYMRDKGYEQYF
size: NA; J: TRBJ2-2; D: TRBD2; length: 15; V: TRBV30; DNA: TGTGCCTGGAGTAGGCGGCGGGAGGGCACCGGGGAGCTGTTTTTT; CDR3: CAWSRRREGTGELFF
size: NA; J: TRBJ1-2; D: NA; length: 14; V: TRBV19; DNA: TGTGCCAGTAGTATAGGAAAAGGGAACTATGGCTACACCTTC; CDR3: CASSIGKGNYGYTF
size: many; J: TRBJ2-3; D: TRBD2; length: 14; V: TRBV4-2; DNA: TGTGCCAGCAGCCAAGGGCGGGAGCCAGATACGCAGTATTTT; CDR3: CASSQGREPDTQYF
size: NA; J: TRBJ1-2; D: NA; length: 16; V: TRBV18; DNA: TGTGCCAGCTCACCAATAGGGGACACCGAAAACTATGGCTACACCTTC; CDR3: CASSPIGDTENYGYTF
size: NA; J: TRBJ2-2; D: NA; length: 17; V: TRBV28; DNA: TGTGCCAGCAGTTTGGGGAGGGGGCGGTTAGACACCGGGGAGCTGTTTTTT; CDR3: CASSLGRGRLDTGELFF
size: NA; J: TRBJ2-3; D: NA; length: 15; V: TRBV28; DNA: TGTGCCAGCAGTTTAGGAGGGAGCAGAGGAGATACGCAGTATTTT; CDR3: CASSLGGSRGDTQYF
size: few; J: TRBJ1-1; D: TRBD1; length: 14; V: TRBV7-9; DNA: TGTGCCAGCAGCGCCCGACAGGGGATTAATGAAGCTTTCTTT; CDR3: CASSARQGINEAFF
size: NA; J: TRBJ1-2; D: NA; length: 14; V: TRBV30; DNA: TGTGCCTGGAGGCGTCCGACAGCTGGCTATGGCTACACCTTC; CDR3: CAWRRPTAGYGYTF
size: NA; J: TRBJ2-2; D: NA; length: 15; V: TRBV19; DNA: TGTGCCAGTAGTACGTGGGGGAGTGGCACCGGGGAGCTGTTTTTT; CDR3: CASSTWGSGTGELFF
size: NA; J: TRBJ2-7; D: TRBD1; length: 14; V: TRBV7-2; DNA: TGTGCCAGCAGCCCCCGACAGGGGTGGTACGAGCAGTACTTC; CDR3: CASSPRQGWYEQYF
size: NA; J: TRBJ2-1; D: TRBD2; length: 16; V: TRBV28; DNA: TGTGCCAGCAGGGCTAGCGGGAAGGGGACCTACAATGAGCAGTTCTTC; CDR3: CASRASGKGTYNEQFF
size: NA; J: TRBJ1-1; D: NA; length: 16; V: TRBV28; DNA: TGTGCCAGCAGCCCCCCGGGCGCGGGGCGCCGAACTGAAGCTTTCTTT; CDR3: CASSPPGAGRRTEAFF
size: NA; J: TRBJ2-2; D: TRBD2; length: 15; V: TRBV2; DNA: TGTGCCAGCAGAACCCCCGGGAGGAGGACCGGGGAGCTGTTTTTT; CDR3: CASRTPGRRTGELFF
size: NA; J: TRBJ1-4; D: NA; length: 13; V: TRBV7-2; DNA: TGTGCCAGCAGCTTAGGTCCGGGTGAAAAACTGTTTTTT; CDR3: CASSLGPGEKLFF
size: NA; J: TRBJ2-5; D: NA; length: 14; V: TRBV7-3; DNA: TGTGCCAGCAGCTTAGTAGGGGCGGGGGAGACCCAGTACTTC; CDR3: CASSLVGAGETQYF
size: NA; J: TRBJ1-5; D: TRBD1; length: 19; V: TRBV28; DNA: TGTGCCAGCAACGCGCCCCGGGACAGGGATCGGGAGGGCAATCAGCCCCAGCATTTT; CDR3: CASNAPRDRDREGNQPQHF